This entry concerns a single TCR beta chain. Its antigen is not yet known. One base away there is no much larger clone; base qualities are not given. The data were taken from a study of shared clonotypes between healthy human individuals (dated by TCRdb to about 2020). Looking at the study overall: The cohort included a few men and a couple of women between 18 and 49 years of age. To estimate repertoire size and how much clonotype sharing occurs between individuals, the study deeply sequenced the blood TCR repertoires of five or six healthy adults. To increase sequencing depth and limit assay-specific biases, different laboratories used diverse techniques to prepare libraries and sequence TCR repertoires. Each donor's leukapheresis produced roughly between roughly 0.85 and 10 billion PBMCs. The study at large found these results: Only blood was sampled, and tissue TCR repertoires likely differ from those in blood. Pairwise subsampling indicated that sequencing depth was expected to affect the degree of clonotype sharing among donors. The small number of donors limited the genetic and exposure-history diversity represented.

Looking up the germline V gene yields CDR1 SGHDN and CDR2 FVKESK. The germline V and J ends show losses of 5 bases and 1 base respectively, and no gene match explains 2 bases of the junction. The CDR3, from cysteine to phenylalanine, totals 15 residues. Just the 45-base CDR3 DNA is kept, in frame starting at base 1. TCR CDR3 regions were amplified from genomic DNA by multiplex PCR using the deep immunoSEQ assay. Extracted genomic DNA from each cell subset was spread evenly across all wells of several immunoSEQ 96-well plates, with each plate serving as a replicate. For unsorted PBMC, each replicate PCR was loaded with about 300 ng genomic DNA, equivalent to about 30,000 T cell genomes. Ten immunoSEQ deep assay plates were used to sequence unsorted PBMC genomic DNA. Purified libraries were quantified with a Qubit 3.0 fluorometer, sized on a Bioanalyzer 2100, and re-quantified with the KAPA Library Quantification kit. Every immunoSEQ 96-well plate was sequenced on a dedicated single-read 150-cycle Illumina NextSeq 550 flow cell. In the authors' own workflow: Because the immunoSEQ output included only junctional sequences and no quality scores, the filtering could not be the same as the filtering used for full-length reads. Sequences were annotated with PyIR, a Python wrapper for IgBLAST v1.9, and V/J genes and CDR3 were assigned using IMGT germline references. Any read was removed if the V/J assignment was weak (E-value above 1e-6), the CDR3 was missing, or the read contained stop codons, out-of-frame junctions, or ambiguous translated residues. V3J clonotypes were defined by identical inferred V gene, J gene, and CDR3 amino acid sequence. To compute the percentage overlap between repertoires, the number of shared unique clonotypes was divided by the size of the smaller repertoire. RTK rarefaction, the Chao1 estimator, and Recon v2.1 estimates of unobserved clonotypes were used to assess repertoire richness. The table comes from immuneACCESS by way of TCRdb, which keeps in-frame sequences with V and J called. Part of the clones is missing from these tables; in studies checked, under half for an unresolved V gene and the rest for unknown reasons. The D gene and trimming were derived from the DNA, and the V and J assignments and clone size from that table. This sample has about 600,000 clones in its table, and around 80% of those were observed once. Of the sample, more than 10% falls within the top ten clones.

Healthy HIV-negative adults with no recently reported acute infections or vaccinations were included as donors. All donors were Caucasian adults living in Nashville, Tennessee, USA. In the unsorted samples, approximately 82 million PBMCs were counted, and genomic DNA was extracted using the QIAamp DNA Blood Mini kit. Blood was obtained by leukapheresis, after which PBMCs were separated by Ficoll-Histopaque density gradient centrifugation and cryopreserved in liquid nitrogen vapor phase. The TCR was taken from a woman aged 40 to 50 in good health. Some clones in this sample may be carry-over from other donors' samples. The source material was PBMCs. The receptor chain draws on TRBV14 and TRBJ2-3; TRBD2 matches 11 bases in the middle. The nucleotide sequence is TGTGCCAGCAGCGAGGGACTAGCGGGCACAGATACGCAGTATTTT. Translated, this gives CASSEGLAGTDTQYF.